The source of this TCR beta chain is a study of blood T cell repertoires in COVID-19. Across the whole study: Acute and convalescent COVID-19 specimens originated in the United States, Italy and Spain. The analysed material was cDNA or gDNA that came from T cells, B-cell-depleted T cells, or PBMCs.

In the source study's methods: Estimated nucleated cell counts came from reference gene primer amplification. Method: immunoSEQ multiplex PCR; TCRdb's copy keeps in-frame clones and lacks some. The DNA gave D and trimming, while V, J and clone size come from that table. The sample lists about 250,000 clones; around nine tenths were seen once. The trim removed 2 bases at V and 4 bases at J, leaving 4 bases unmatched. CDR1 and CDR2 from the germline V gene are SGHAT and FQNNGV. This CDR3 has 15 amino acids. The sample was peripheral blood. The chain employs TRBV11-2 and TRBJ1-2; 10 nucleotides line up with TRBD1. The receptor was derived from a woman aged 35 to 49 who had recovered from COVID-19. The CDR3 reads CASSLPTGGFYGYTF. CDR3 DNA sequence: TGTGCCAGCAGCTTACCGACAGGGGGCTTCTATGGCTACACCTTC.